The clone carrying this T cell receptor beta chain was seen ten or more times. Its antigen is as yet unknown. The CDR3 contains 14 residues. Trimming stripped 0 bases from V and 0 bases from J, with 8 bases between. Germline V gene lookup returns CDR1 GTSNPN and CDR2 SVGIG (reference sequence). Each patient went into thyroid surgery without having received any treatment. As processed by the authors: A classifier for distant metastasis in papillary thyroid cancer was constructed using CDR3 differences observed across clinicopathological groups. With MiXCR, TCRdb called clones anew from the PCR reads. For this entry, the V and J calls and clone size follow TCRdb and not the study's own pipeline. The sample lists over 70,000 clones, more than 15% seen once, with 9.5% to 15% in the top ten. This entry belongs to a study of metastatic and nonmetastatic thyroid tumors. Background on the study: Comparative analysis of repertoires was undertaken across blood and tumor or nodule tissue obtained from malignant and benign thyroid patients.

Study-level findings and limits: Reports indicated that malignant thyroid tumors showed significantly higher TCR beta diversity than benign nodules did, in blood and tumor.

The sequencing sample was made of blood. The rearrangement links TRBV30 to TRBJ1-2; D might be TRBD1 (5 bases). The TCR originated in a female donor with papillary thyroid cancer or a benign thyroid nodule (not recorded which). Some clones in this sample may be carry-over from other donors' samples. In nucleotides, the CDR3 is TGTGCCTGGAGTGTAGGGGTTGCTAACTATGGCTACACCTTC. The encoded protein is CAWSVGVANYGYTF.